The 2 T cell receptor beta chains reported below all come from one sample, sequenced in a study of T-cell memory formation after mild COVID-19. TCRdb recomputed calls from the 5' RACE reads with MiXCR, one row per CDR3 protein. Among just over 300,000 distinct CDR3 sequences listed, around 19% were seen once. Sequenced sample: PBMCs or a T cell subset sorted from them (not recorded which). The receptors stem from a young man who had mild COVID-19 (a few samples of this study predate the infection). Cell type and time point are not known.

This clonotype was counted between two and nine times. The rearrangement links TRBV4-3 to TRBJ2-2; weak D call: TRBD1 (7 bases). The CDR3 runs to 15 residues. Germline values: CDR1 LGHNA, CDR2 YSLEER. V lost 6 bases and J lost 5, with 16 bases in between. Here the CDR3 DNA reads TGCGCCAGCAGAAGAGACAGGGACTGGACCGGGGAGCTGTTTTTT. Its protein product is CASRRDRDWTGELFF.

This clonotype appeared a few times. The V and J genes are TRBV7-2 and TRBJ1-6; D call uncertain. CDR3 size: 13 residues. Germline V lookup: CDR1 SGHTA, CDR2 FQGNSA. The germline V and J ends were trimmed by 5 bases and 6 bases, with 8 bases remaining between them. The CDR3 region is CASSPRVNSPLHF. The CDR3 region has the DNA TGTGCCAGCAGCCCTCGCGTTAATTCACCCCTCCACTTT.